A selection of T cell receptor beta chains follows, all from one sample in a study of cytomegalovirus exposure and HLA in healthy donors. Measured with immunoSEQ multiplex PCR; TCRdb has only the in-frame clones, and not every one. The sample lists around 160,000 clones; about three quarters were seen once. The sequencing input was PBMCs. These receptors all come from a man aged 50-59 years in good health and CMV-seropositive. The CDR3 runs from the conserved cysteine through the conserved F or W. Each record gives: V gene, D gene, clone size, J gene, CDR3 protein, CDR3 DNA. A D gene is named only where the DNA matches it firmly. Clone size, where shown, is once, few, many, or a class for clones that have expanded.

>TRBV7-9|.|.|TRBJ2-5
CASSLEGLAPETQYF
TGTGCCAGCAGCTTAGAGGGCCTAGCGCCAGAGACCCAGTACTTC
>TRBV6-6|TRBD1|.|TRBJ2-3
CASSYSQGDVTDTQYF
TGTGCCAGCAGTTACTCGCAGGGGGACGTAACAGATACGCAGTATTTT
>TRBV7-2|.|.|TRBJ1-6
CASSRGSYGSPLHF
TGTGCCAGCAGCCGGGGGAGTTACGGTTCACCCCTCCACTTT
>TRBV10-3|.|.|TRBJ2-1
CAISESSSYNEQFF
TGTGCCATCAGTGAGTCCAGCTCCTACAATGAGCAGTTCTTC
>TRBV18|.|.|TRBJ1-2
CASSPPNESPYGYTF
TGTGCCAGCTCACCCCCCAACGAGTCTCCCTATGGCTACACCTTC
>TRBV10-3|TRBD2|.|TRBJ2-3
CAISESAGGRTDTQYF
TGTGCCATCAGTGAGTCTGCGGGGGGCCGCACAGATACGCAGTATTTT
>TRBV2|.|.|TRBJ1-1
CATHENRRGTEAFF
TGTGCCACTCACGAAAACCGACGGGGGACTGAAGCTTTCTTT
>TRBV13|TRBD2|.|TRBJ2-7
CASSLGLERGTYEQYF
TGTGCCAGCAGCTTAGGCCTCGAGCGGGGGACCTACGAGCAGTACTTC
>TRBV9|TRBD1|few|TRBJ2-3
CASSPRQGNSADTQYF
TGTGCCAGCAGCCCCCGACAGGGGAATAGCGCAGATACGCAGTATTTT
>TRBV6-6|TRBD1|.|TRBJ1-5
CASSTDRAPQHF
TGTGCCAGCAGTACCGACAGGGCGCCCCAGCATTTT
>TRBV9|TRBD1|few|TRBJ2-7
CASSVGGTAAYEQYF
TGTGCCAGCAGCGTAGGGGGGACAGCAGCCTACGAGCAGTACTTC
>TRBV13|TRBD2|.|TRBJ2-3
CASSFSGGATDTQYF
TGTGCCAGCAGCTTTAGCGGGGGGGCCACAGATACGCAGTATTTT
>TRBV19|.|.|TRBJ1-1
CASSITGSTEAFF
TGTGCCAGTAGTATAACGGGGTCGACTGAAGCTTTCTTT
>TRBV4-2|.|.|TRBJ1-6
CASSQRNSPLHF
TGTGCCAGCAGCCAGCGAAATTCACCCCTCCACTTT
>TRBV4-2|TRBD2|few|TRBJ2-3
CASRAGGGTDTQYF
TGTGCCAGCAGAGCGGGGGGTGGCACAGATACGCAGTATTTT
>TRBV5-6|TRBD1|.|TRBJ2-7
CASSSPGQGYEQYF
TGTGCCAGCAGCTCACCGGGACAGGGCTACGAGCAGTACTTC
>TRBV28|.|.|TRBJ1-5
CASSLLGGNQPQHF
TGTGCCAGCAGTTTATTAGGGGGTAATCAGCCCCAGCATTTT
>TRBV4-3|.|.|TRBJ2-2
CASSQAYPTAANTGELFF
TGCGCCAGCAGCCAAGCCTACCCGACAGCCGCGAACACCGGGGAGCTGTTTTTT
>TRBV7-2|.|.|TRBJ1-1
CASSSSEGTRATRNTEAFF
TGTGCCAGCAGCTCTTCTGAGGGAACACGCGCTACACGAAACACTGAAGCTTTCTTT
>TRBV9|.|.|TRBJ1-2
CASSVVGGPNYGYTF
TGTGCCAGCAGCGTAGTGGGGGGACCCAACTATGGCTACACCTTC
>TRBV27|.|.|TRBJ1-1
CASSLNPSGEAFF
TGTGCCAGCAGTTTAAACCCCTCAGGGGAAGCTTTCTTT
>TRBV5-1|.|few|TRBJ1-1
CASRSGRRETEAFF
TGCGCCAGCAGATCGGGACGGAGGGAAACTGAAGCTTTCTTT
>TRBV6-4|.|.|TRBJ1-1
CASSDQGHTEAFF
TGTGCCAGCAGTGATCAGGGGCACACTGAAGCTTTCTTT
>TRBV4-2|.|.|TRBJ2-3
CASSQGGPTDTQYF
TGTGCCAGCAGCCAAGGCGGGCCCACAGATACGCAGTATTTT
>TRBV9|TRBD1|.|TRBJ2-1
CASSFAGTGSTEQFF
TGTGCCAGCAGCTTTGCCGGGACAGGGTCCACTGAGCAGTTCTTC
>TRBV18|.|.|TRBJ1-2
CASSPRGETRGYTF
TGTGCCAGCTCACCACGGGGGGAGACGAGGGGCTACACCTTC
>TRBV2|TRBD1|.|TRBJ2-7
CASSEAQGAYEQYF
TGTGCCAGCAGTGAAGCGCAGGGGGCGTACGAGCAGTACTTC
>TRBV6-5|.|.|TRBJ1-1
CASSYSPGYNTEAFF
TGTGCCAGCAGTTACTCCCCAGGGTATAACACTGAAGCTTTCTTT
>TRBV5-1|TRBD1|.|TRBJ2-7
CASSLAKGQGTYEQYF
TGCGCCAGCAGCTTGGCTAAGGGACAGGGAACTTACGAGCAGTACTTC
>TRBV5-6|TRBD2|.|TRBJ2-3
CASSLTGTAGSGGWDTQYF
TGTGCCAGCAGCTTGACCGGAACCGCGGGTAGCGGGGGTTGGGATACGCAGTATTTT
>TRBV9|.|few|TRBJ1-4
CASSVGARQGEKLFF
TGTGCCAGCAGCGTAGGCGCCAGGCAGGGCGAAAAACTGTTTTTT
>TRBV6-5|TRBD2|few|TRBJ2-2
CASSSGGLGELFF
TGTGCCAGCAGTTCGGGGGGGCTTGGGGAGCTGTTTTTT
>TRBV11-2|TRBD2|.|TRBJ2-1
CASSPGLAGGYNEQFF
TGTGCCAGCAGCCCGGGACTAGCGGGGGGTTACAATGAGCAGTTCTTC
>TRBV7-2|.|.|TRBJ1-1
CASSRRLNTEAFF
TGTGCCAGCAGCCGGAGGCTGAACACTGAAGCTTTCTTT
>TRBV10-3|TRBD1|.|TRBJ1-2
CAITAQGSGYTF
TGTGCCATCACCGCACAGGGGAGCGGCTACACCTTC
>TRBV27|.|.|TRBJ1-1
CASILRRGENTEAFF
TGTGCCAGCATCCTGAGGCGGGGCGAGAACACTGAAGCTTTCTTT
>TRBV9|TRBD2|.|TRBJ2-2
CASSVTSGGFNTGELFF
TGTGCCAGCAGCGTAACTAGCGGGGGATTCAACACCGGGGAGCTGTTTTTT
>TRBV7-2|.|.|TRBJ2-1
CASSYSWGGLSYNEQFF
TGTGCCAGCAGCTACTCGTGGGGGGGGCTCTCCTACAATGAGCAGTTCTTC
>TRBV18|TRBD2|.|TRBJ2-3
CASSPGRGEADTQYF
TGTGCCAGCTCACCAGGGCGGGGGGAAGCAGATACGCAGTATTTT
>TRBV10-3|TRBD1|.|TRBJ2-6
CAIKGATGANVLTF
TGTGCCATCAAGGGGGCCACTGGGGCCAACGTCCTGACTTTC
>TRBV4-3|.|few|TRBJ1-1
CASSQEGGVLGTEAFF
TGCGCCAGCAGCCAAGAGGGGGGGGTGTTAGGCACTGAAGCTTTCTTT
>TRBV2|.|.|TRBJ1-2
CASSEGWGENYGYTF
TGTGCCAGCAGTGAAGGATGGGGGGAGAACTATGGCTACACCTTC
>TRBV5-6|TRBD1|.|TRBJ1-4
CASSSGSGTAIF
TGTGCCAGCAGCTCGGGATCCGGGACAGCAATTTTT
>TRBV6-1|.|.|TRBJ1-3
CASSVFGGSTGNTIYF
TGTGCCAGCAGTGTTTTCGGGGGATCGACTGGAAACACCATATATTTT
>TRBV28|TRBD1|.|TRBJ1-6
CASRTGQGTYNSPLHF
TGTGCCAGCAGGACTGGACAGGGCACATATAATTCACCCCTCCACTTT
>TRBV7-9|.|.|TRBJ2-6
CASLFTAGANVLTF
TGTGCCAGTTTGTTTACAGCTGGGGCCAACGTCCTGACTTTC
>TRBV28|.|.|TRBJ1-1
CASDFSRGRIEAFF
TGTGCCAGCGACTTCAGCAGGGGAAGAATTGAAGCTTTCTTT
>TRBV28|TRBD1|.|TRBJ1-1
CASSSADRGEGTEAFF
TGTGCCAGCAGTTCCGCGGACAGGGGGGAGGGCACTGAAGCTTTCTTT